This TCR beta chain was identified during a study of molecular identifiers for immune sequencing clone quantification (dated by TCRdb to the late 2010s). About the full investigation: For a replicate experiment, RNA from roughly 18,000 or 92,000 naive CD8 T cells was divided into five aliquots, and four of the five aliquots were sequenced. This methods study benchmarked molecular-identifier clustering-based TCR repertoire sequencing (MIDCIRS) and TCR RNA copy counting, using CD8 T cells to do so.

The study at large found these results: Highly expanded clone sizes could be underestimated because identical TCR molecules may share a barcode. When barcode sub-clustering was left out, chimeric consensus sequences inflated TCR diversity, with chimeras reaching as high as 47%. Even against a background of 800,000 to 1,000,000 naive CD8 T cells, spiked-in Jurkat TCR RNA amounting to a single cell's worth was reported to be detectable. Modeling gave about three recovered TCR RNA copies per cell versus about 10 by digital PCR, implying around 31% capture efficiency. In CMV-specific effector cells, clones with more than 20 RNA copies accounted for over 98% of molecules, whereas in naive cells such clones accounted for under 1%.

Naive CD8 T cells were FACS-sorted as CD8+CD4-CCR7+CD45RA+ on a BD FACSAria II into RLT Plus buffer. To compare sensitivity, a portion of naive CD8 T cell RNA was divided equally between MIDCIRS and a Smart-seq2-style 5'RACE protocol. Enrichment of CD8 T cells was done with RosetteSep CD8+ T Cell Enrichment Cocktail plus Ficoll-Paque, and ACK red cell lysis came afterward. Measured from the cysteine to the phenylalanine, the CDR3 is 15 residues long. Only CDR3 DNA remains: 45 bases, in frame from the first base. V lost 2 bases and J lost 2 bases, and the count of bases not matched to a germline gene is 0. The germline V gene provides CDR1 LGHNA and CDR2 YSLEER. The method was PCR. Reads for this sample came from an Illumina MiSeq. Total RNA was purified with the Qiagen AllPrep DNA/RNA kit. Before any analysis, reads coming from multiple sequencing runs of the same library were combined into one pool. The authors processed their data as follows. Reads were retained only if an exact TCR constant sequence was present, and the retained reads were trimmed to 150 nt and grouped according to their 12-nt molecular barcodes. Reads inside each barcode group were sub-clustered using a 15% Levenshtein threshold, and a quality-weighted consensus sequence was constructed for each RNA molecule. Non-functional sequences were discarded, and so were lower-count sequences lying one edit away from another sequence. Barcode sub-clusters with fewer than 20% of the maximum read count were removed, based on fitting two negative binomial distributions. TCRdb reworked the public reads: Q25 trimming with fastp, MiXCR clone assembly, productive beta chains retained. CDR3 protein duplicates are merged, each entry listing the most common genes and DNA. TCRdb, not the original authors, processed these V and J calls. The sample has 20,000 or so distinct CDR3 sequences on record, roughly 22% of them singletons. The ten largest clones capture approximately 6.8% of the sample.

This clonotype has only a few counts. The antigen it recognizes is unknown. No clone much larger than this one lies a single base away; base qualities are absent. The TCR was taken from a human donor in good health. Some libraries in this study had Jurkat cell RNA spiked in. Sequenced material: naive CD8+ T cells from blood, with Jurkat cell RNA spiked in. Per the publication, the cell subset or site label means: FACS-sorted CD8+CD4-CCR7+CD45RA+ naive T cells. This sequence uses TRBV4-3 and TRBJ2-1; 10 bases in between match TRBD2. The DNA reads TGCGCCAGCAGCCAACTAGCGGGAGCCTACAATGAGCAGTTCTTC. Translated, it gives CASSQLAGAYNEQFF.